Included here is one T cell receptor (beta chain) sequence, with context. The data are from a study of CD8 T cells in Susac syndrome. The CDR3 extends over 14 amino acids. Trimming shortened V by 7 bases and J by 2 bases, and 13 bases separated the two germline ends. Germline V gene data show CDR1 as MDHEN and CDR2 as SYDVKM. Negative isolation was used for CD8+ and CD4+ T cells and FACS enrichment for TEMRA cells. Random hexamers were used to reverse transcribe about 0.45 to 1 ug of RNA. The authors amplified TCR beta CDR3 across 54 Vbeta and 13 Jbeta using immunoSEQ multiplex PCR. TCRdb analysed the immunoSEQ multiplex PCR reads with MiXCR anew, one entry per CDR3 protein. The table includes around 190,000 distinct CDR3 sequences, approximately 94% detected once.

Material for sequencing was CD4+ T cells from PBMCs. The chain links TRBV28 to TRBJ2-3; D possibly corresponds to TRBD1 (6 bases). The TCR sequence derives from a human donor in good health. DNA of the CDR3: TGTGCCAGCAAAAGACAGGCAAACACAGATACGCAGTATTTT. Translating it yields CASKRQANTDTQYF. Complete variable domain (other parts from reference TRBV28 and TRBJ2-3): DVKVTQSSRYLVKRTGEKVFLECVQDMDHENMFWYRQDPGLGLRLIYFSYDVKMKEKGDIPEGYSVSREKKERFSLILESASTNQTSMYLCASKRQANTDTQYFGPGTRLTVL.